This record concerns one T cell receptor beta chain sequence. Its antigen is not identified. These data come from a study of beta chain features in type 1 diabetes. Sequencing targeted expressed TCRB transcripts, as all isolated RNA had been reverse transcribed. The assay was immunoSEQ multiplex PCR, and TCRdb's table has in-frame clones only and misses some. There are roughly 350,000 clones in the sample; 9.5% to 10% occur only once, and around 0.66% lies in the top ten. Overall study results and limits: When VDJ junctions were examined, type 1 diabetes patients showed fewer insertions and more deletions. Cells with high TCR expression could be over-represented when cDNA is sequenced. The study found moderately but significantly shorter TCRB CDR3s in all four CD4+ subsets of Type 1 diabetes patients. These data did not resolve whether HLA type affects TCRB rearrangement.

There are 13 residues in the CDR3. Trimming pared 4 bases from V and 4 bases from J, leaving 10 bases between. Germline V gives CDR1 MNHEY, CDR2 SVGAGI. The receptor's source is a man aged 25-45 years with type 1 diabetes. The V call is TRBV6-5, the J call TRBJ2-5; possibly TRBD1 for D (5 bases). Sequencing input: central memory CD4+ T cells from blood. The DNA for the CDR3 is TGTGCCAGCAGTTCAAGGGGCCGAGAGACCCAGTACTTC. Translated, it gives CASSSRGRETQYF.